This T cell receptor beta chain was retrieved from a study of T-cell memory formation after mild COVID-19. TCRdb analysed the 5' RACE reads with MiXCR anew, one entry per CDR3 protein. The data show about 200,000 distinct CDR3 sequences, with roughly 10% seen just once and 3.5% to 4% held by the top ten. There are a few counts of this clonotype. Its antigen is unknown. Points from the study as a whole: Pre-infection memory already had some responding clones, implying cross-reactive memory joined. Balance between CD4 and CD8 was seen in clones contracting day 15 to 85, and a CD4+ lean was seen in later expanders. Second-wave clones with a day 37 peak had unconfirmed SARS-CoV-2 specificity.

Input material: PBMCs or a T cell subset sorted from them (not recorded which). The sequence derives from a man aged 18 to 30 who had mild COVID-19 (a few samples of this study predate the infection). Cell type and time point are not known.

The CDR3 sequence: CASSSTGDYGYTF. The DNA for the CDR3 is TGTGCCAGCAGTTCGACAGGGGACTATGGCTACACCTTC. The chain joins TRBV12-3 or TRBV12-4 to TRBJ1-2; TRBD1 aligns across 8 bases. The CDR3 is 13 residues long. With V trimmed by 4 bases and J by 3 bases, 1 base remained unmatched.